This entry lists 12 T cell receptor beta chains sequenced from one sample in a study of cytomegalovirus exposure and HLA in healthy donors. The PCR contained 60 Vbeta and 13 Jbeta primers. TCRdb keeps only in-frame clones here, not all; method: immunoSEQ multiplex PCR. The sample includes some 150,000 clones, approximately 80% of them seen just once. The sequenced sample was PBMCs. The receptors were gathered from a man in his fifties or sixties in good health and CMV-seropositive.

This chain joins TRBV5-6 and TRBJ2-1; a possible D gene is TRBD1 (6 bases). The CDR3 consists of 15 residues. Deletions cut 6 bases from V and 13 bases from J, with 26 bases between. Germline loops: CDR1 SGHDT, CDR2 YYEEEE. CDR3 in amino acids: CASTFGTLGDRGQFF. CDR3 nucleotide sequence: TGTGCCAGCACCTTCGGGACACTGGGGGACCGGGGACAGTTCTTC.

The rearrangement uses TRBV4-1 and TRBJ1-3; unclear D gene. Trimming left V 0 bases short and J 0 bases short, with 12 bases between. Per the germline V gene, CDR1 is MGHRA and CDR2 is YSYEKL. This CDR3 spans 17 amino acids. CDR3 loop: CASSQDPPVNSGNTIYF. The CDR3, as DNA: TGCGCCAGCAGCCAAGATCCCCCAGTGAACTCTGGAAACACCATATATTTT.

V is TRBV10-3 and J is TRBJ2-1, with D unresolved. The CDR3 is made up of 16 amino acids. CDR1 and CDR2 from the germline V gene are ENHRY and SYGVKD. V shed 11 bases and J shed 0 bases, with 20 bases lying between them. This CDR3 reads CAVASLDGSSYNEQFF. CDR3 in DNA: TGTGCCGTAGCTTCCCTTGACGGAAGCTCCTACAATGAGCAGTTCTTC.

The chain uses TRBV6-5 and TRBJ1-1; 8 nucleotides align to TRBD1. Trimming cost V 6 bases and J 5 bases; bases outside gene matches: 8. The CDR3 is made up of 14 amino acids. Germline CDR1 and CDR2: MNHEY and SVGAGI. In DNA, the CDR3 is TGTGCCAGCAGGGACAGGGTGGGGGAAACTGAAGCTTTCTTT. This encodes CASRDRVGETEAFF.

The rearrangement uses TRBV25-1 and TRBJ2-7, with D tentatively TRBD1 (6 bases). The CDR3 contains 15 residues. The germline gives CDR1 MGHDK, CDR2 SYGVNS. The ends were cut back, 7 bases at V and 0 bases at J, with 16 bases in the middle. The CDR3 DNA sequence: TGTGCCAGCAACCTAAACAGGGACCTCTCCTACGAGCAGTACTTC. It encodes CASNLNRDLSYEQYF.

This rearrangement joins TRBV11-2 to TRBJ2-7; no clear D. Trimming left V 5 bases short and J 0 bases short, with 5 bases between. Per germline, CDR1 SGHAT and CDR2 FQNNGV. The CDR3 is 12 residues long. CDR3 sequence reads: CASSASSYEQYF. The CDR3 nucleotides are TGTGCCAGCAGCGCGAGCTCCTACGAGCAGTACTTC. Filled out from reference TRBV11-2 and TRBJ2-7, the complete variable domain reads EAGVAQSPRYKIIEKRQSVAFWCNPISGHATLYWYQQILGQGPKLLIQFQNNGVVDDSQLPKDRFSAERLKGVDSTLKIQPAKLEDSAVYLCASSASSYEQYFGPGTRLTVT.

The J gene is TRBJ1-4, the V gene TRBV5-5, with D possibly matching TRBD1 (6 bases). CDR1 is SGHKS and CDR2 is YYEKEE in the germline V gene (reference sequence). Trimming stripped 2 bases from V and 7 bases from J, with 12 bases between. The CDR3 extends over 14 amino acids. This CDR3 is CASSFTGTVEKLFF. In nucleotides, the CDR3 is TGTGCCAGCAGCTTTACAGGGACGGTTGAAAAACTGTTTTTT.

The J gene is TRBJ2-7, the V gene TRBV6-1; D is perhaps TRBD1 (6 bases). This CDR3 has 14 residues. Germline CDR1 reads MNHNS; CDR2 reads SASEGT. Trimming shortened V by 4 bases and J by 2 bases, and 12 bases separated the two germline ends. The chain's CDR3 is CASSANQGTYEQYF. The CDR3 DNA is TGTGCCAGCAGTGCCAATCAGGGGACCTACGAGCAGTACTTC.

This clone was picked up a small number of times. This rearrangement joins TRBV6-4 to TRBJ2-2; TRBD2 agrees at 12 bases. Germline CDR1 reads MRHNA; CDR2 reads SNTAGT. The CDR3 sequence is 16 residues long. The V and J ends lost 6 bases and 3 bases, in that order; junction bases with no gene match: 5. The CDR3 sequence is CASSRLAGDHTGELFF. The CDR3 DNA is TGTGCCAGCAGCCGACTAGCGGGGGACCACACCGGGGAGCTGTTTTTT.

This chain connects TRBV4-2 to TRBJ1-2; D is ambiguous. This CDR3 has 14 amino acids. V lost 3 bases and J 5 bases, leaving 13 bases between the germline ends. Germline loops: CDR1 LGHNA, CDR2 YNFKEQ. The CDR3: CASSHHRESYGYTF. The CDR3 DNA reads as TGTGCCAGCAGCCACCACAGAGAAAGTTATGGCTACACCTTC.

V usage is TRBV4-3 and J usage is TRBJ2-7; D might be TRBD1 (5 bases). The CDR3 covers 18 residues. Looked up from germline, CDR1 is LGHNA and CDR2 is YSLEER. Deletions cut 0 bases from V and 2 bases from J, with 20 bases between. The CDR3 loop reads CASSQERALGLTAYEQYF. The DNA of the CDR3 is TGCGCCAGCAGCCAAGAAAGGGCCTTGGGGCTAACCGCCTACGAGCAGTACTTC.

This rearrangement joins TRBV6-5 to TRBJ2-7, with 11 bases that match TRBD2. This CDR3 is 14 amino acids long. Germline assignment: CDR1 MNHEY and CDR2 SVGAGI. V was clipped by 5 bases and J by 3 bases; unmatched bases: 3. This CDR3 is CASSLTSGGYEQYF. CDR3 sequence (DNA): TGTGCCAGCAGTCTTACTAGCGGGGGCTACGAGCAGTACTTC.